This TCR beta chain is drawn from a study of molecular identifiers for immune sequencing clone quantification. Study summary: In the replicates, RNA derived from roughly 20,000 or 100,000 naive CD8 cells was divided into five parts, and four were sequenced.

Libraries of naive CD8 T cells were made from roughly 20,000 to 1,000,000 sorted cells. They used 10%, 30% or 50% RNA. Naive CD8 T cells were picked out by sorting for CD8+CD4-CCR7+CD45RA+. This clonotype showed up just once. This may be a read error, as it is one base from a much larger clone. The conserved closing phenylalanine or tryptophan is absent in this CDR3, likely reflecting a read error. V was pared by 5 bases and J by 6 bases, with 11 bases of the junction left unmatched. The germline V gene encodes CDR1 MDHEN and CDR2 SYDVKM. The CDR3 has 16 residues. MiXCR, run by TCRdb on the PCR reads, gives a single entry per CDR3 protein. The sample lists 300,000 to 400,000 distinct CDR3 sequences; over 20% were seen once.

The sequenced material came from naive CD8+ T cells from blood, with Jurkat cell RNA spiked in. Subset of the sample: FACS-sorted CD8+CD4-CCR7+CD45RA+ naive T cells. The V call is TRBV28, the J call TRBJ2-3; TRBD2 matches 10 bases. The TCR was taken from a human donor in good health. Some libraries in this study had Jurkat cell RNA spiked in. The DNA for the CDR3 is TGTGCCAGCAGTCCCCTAGCGGGGGAGGACATGGATACGCAGTATCTT. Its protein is CASSPLAGEDMDTQYL.